The sample holds a few counts of the clone carrying this TCR beta chain. Antigen specificity is unknown. This record belongs to a study of blood T cells in healthy people across ages. General study points: Naive CD4+ cell counts and diversity both ran higher in long-lived than in aged donors.

Combining a sample-barcoded 5' primer with a J-beta primer mix, a second PCR ran for about 7 to 11 cycles. Each cDNA molecule was tagged by a template-switch adaptor with 12 random nucleotides. TCRdb ran MiXCR on the 5' RACE reads and lists one entry per CDR3 protein. The table has 1.5 million to 2 million distinct CDR3 sequences, about 31% seen once. Germline CDR1 is SQVTM and CDR2 is ANQGSEA. CDR3 size: 14 residues. The ends were cut back, 2 bases at V and 7 bases at J, with 17 bases in the middle. The donors, all healthy, were Caucasians living in Russia, aged about 6 to 95. The chain recombines TRBV29-1 with TRBJ1-1; TRBD1 might be the D (5 bases). The sample was blood. The receptor comes from a woman aged 25 to 45 in good health. The DNA for the CDR3 is TGCAGCGTTGAAATCAGGGTTGGATCGTTTGAAGCTTTCTTT. It yields the protein CSVEIRVGSFEAFF.